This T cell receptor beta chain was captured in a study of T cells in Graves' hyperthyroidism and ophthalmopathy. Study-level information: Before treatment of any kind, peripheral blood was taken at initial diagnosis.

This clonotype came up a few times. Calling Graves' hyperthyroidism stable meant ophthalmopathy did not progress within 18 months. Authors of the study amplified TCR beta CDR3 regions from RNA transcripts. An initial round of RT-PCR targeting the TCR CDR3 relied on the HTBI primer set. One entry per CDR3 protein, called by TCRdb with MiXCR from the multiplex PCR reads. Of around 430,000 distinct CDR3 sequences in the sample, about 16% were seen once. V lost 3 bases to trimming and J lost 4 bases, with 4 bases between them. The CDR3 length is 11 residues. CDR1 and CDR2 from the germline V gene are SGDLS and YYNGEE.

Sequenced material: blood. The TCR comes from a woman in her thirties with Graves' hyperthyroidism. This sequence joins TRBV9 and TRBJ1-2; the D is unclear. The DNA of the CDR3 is TGTGCCAGCAGCGCGACCTATGGCTACACCTTC. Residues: CASSATYGYTF.